The TCR beta chain under discussion was sequenced for a study of T cells after yellow fever vaccination. Study context: The authors prepared low-cell-number fractions using SMART-Seq v4 Ultra Low Input. Overall study findings and caveats: Within FACS-sorted repertoires, abundant clonotypes contaminating from the bulk population could be present.

The ends lost 0 bases at V and 3 bases at J; junction bases unmatched: 18. Germline assignment: CDR1 SGHTA and CDR2 FQGNSA. The CDR3 spans 20 residues. TCRdb passed the 5' RACE reads through MiXCR, listing each CDR3 protein once. Found here are around 590,000 distinct CDR3 sequences, roughly 12% of them singletons; the top ten hold 14% to 15%. Worth noting for this clonotype: The antigen remains unidentified.

The receptor was derived from a man aged 30 to 45 who received the YFV17D yellow fever vaccine. The genes are TRBV7-2 and TRBJ2-7; 9 positions match TRBD2. Sample: PBMCs, taken on the day of the yellow fever booster vaccination. The CDR3 here is CASSLASYRGTSSRSYEQYF. The CDR3 DNA reads as TGTGCCAGCAGCTTAGCCAGTTATAGGGGGACTAGCAGTAGAAGCTACGAGCAGTACTTC.